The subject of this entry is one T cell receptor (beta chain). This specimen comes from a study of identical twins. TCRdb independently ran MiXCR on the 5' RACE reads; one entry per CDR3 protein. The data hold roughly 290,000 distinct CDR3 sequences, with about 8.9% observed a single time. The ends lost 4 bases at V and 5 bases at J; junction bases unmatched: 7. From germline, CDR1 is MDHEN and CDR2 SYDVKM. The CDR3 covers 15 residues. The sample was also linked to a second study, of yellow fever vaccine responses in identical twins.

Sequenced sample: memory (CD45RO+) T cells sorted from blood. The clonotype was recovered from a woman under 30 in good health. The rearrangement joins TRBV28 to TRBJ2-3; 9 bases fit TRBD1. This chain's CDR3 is CASSSGDRVLDTQYF. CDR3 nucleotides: TGTGCCAGCAGTTCGGGGGACAGGGTTTTAGATACGCAGTATTTT.